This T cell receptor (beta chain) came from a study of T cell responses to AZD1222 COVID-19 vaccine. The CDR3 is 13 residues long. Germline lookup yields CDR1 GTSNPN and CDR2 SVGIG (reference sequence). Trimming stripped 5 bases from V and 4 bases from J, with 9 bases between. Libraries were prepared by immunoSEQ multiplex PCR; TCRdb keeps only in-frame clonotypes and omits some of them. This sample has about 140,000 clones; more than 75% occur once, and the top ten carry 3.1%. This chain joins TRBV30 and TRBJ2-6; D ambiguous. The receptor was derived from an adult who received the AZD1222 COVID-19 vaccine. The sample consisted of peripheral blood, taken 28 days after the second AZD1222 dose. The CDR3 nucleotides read TGTGCCTGGGTGAGGCCCGGGGCCAACGTCCTGACTTTC. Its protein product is CAWVRPGANVLTF.